This T cell receptor beta chain was identified in a study of blood T cell repertoires in COVID-19. How the authors handled the data: Scientists estimated how many nucleated cells there were by amplifying reference gene primers. Using immunoSEQ multiplex PCR, the repertoire was profiled, and TCRdb retains in-frame clones only, with some absent. That table furnishes V, J and clone size, whereas the DNA furnished D and trimming. The table records around 160,000 clones, roughly 83% of them present only once. The CDR3 is made up of 15 amino acids. V was pared by 1 base and J by 0 bases, with 7 bases between. Germline loops: CDR1 SGHTA, CDR2 FQGNSA.

This receptor was obtained from a woman aged 60-70 years who had recovered from COVID-19. Sequenced material: PBMCs or T cells enriched from blood (not recorded which). The chain combines TRBV7-2 with TRBJ2-1; no clear D. The CDR3 protein is CASSLDPGSYNEQFF. CDR3 bases: TGTGCCAGCAGCTTAGATCCGGGCTCCTACAATGAGCAGTTCTTC.